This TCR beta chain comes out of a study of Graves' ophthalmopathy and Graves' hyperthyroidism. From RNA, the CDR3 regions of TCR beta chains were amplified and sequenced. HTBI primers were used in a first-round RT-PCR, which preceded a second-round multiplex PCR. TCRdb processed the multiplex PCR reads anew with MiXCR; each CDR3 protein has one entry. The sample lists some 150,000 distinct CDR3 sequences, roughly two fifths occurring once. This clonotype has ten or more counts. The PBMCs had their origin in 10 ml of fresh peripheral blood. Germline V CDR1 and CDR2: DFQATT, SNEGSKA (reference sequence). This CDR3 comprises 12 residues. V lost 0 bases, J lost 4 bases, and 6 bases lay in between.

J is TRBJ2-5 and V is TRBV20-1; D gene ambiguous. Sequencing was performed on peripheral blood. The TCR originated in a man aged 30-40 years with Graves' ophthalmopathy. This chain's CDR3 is CSARDPSETQYF. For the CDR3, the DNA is TGCAGTGCTAGAGACCCCTCAGAGACCCAGTACTTC.